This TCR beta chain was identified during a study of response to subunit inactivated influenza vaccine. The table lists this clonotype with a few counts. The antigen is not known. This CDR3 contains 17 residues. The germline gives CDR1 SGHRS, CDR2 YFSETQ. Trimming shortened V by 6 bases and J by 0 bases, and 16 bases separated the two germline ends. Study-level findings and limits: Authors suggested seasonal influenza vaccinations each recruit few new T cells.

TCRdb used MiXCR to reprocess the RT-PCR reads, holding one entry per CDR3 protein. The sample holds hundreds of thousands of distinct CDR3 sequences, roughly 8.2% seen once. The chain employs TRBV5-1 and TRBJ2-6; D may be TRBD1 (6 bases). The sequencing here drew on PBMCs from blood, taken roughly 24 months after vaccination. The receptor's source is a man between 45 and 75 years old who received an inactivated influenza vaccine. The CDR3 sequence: CASNEGQPISGANVLTF. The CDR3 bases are TGCGCCAGCAACGAAGGACAGCCAATCTCTGGGGCCAACGTCCTGACTTTC. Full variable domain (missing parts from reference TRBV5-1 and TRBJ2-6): KAGVTQTPRYLIKTRGQQVTLSCSPISGHRSVSWYQQTPGQGLQFLFEYFSETQRNKGNFPGRFSGRQFSNSRSEMNVSTLELGDSALYLCASNEGQPISGANVLTFGAGSRLTVL.